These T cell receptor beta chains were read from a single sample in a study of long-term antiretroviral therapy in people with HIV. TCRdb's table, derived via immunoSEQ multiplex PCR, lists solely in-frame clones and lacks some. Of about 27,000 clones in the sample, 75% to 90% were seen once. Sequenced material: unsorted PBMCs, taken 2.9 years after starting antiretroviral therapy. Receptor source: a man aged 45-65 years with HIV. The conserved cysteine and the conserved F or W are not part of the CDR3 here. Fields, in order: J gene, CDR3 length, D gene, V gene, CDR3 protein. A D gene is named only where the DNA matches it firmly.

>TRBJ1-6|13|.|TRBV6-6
ASSTTLSDNSPLH
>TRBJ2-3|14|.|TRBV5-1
ASSLGVRGGTDTQY
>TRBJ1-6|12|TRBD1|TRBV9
ASSRDRGNSPLH
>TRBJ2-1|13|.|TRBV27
ASRQFRTAYNEQF
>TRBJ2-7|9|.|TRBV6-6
ASSRLDEQY
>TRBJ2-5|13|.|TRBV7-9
ASSSTGRGQETQY
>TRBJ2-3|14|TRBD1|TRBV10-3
AIRPGTGKRTDTQY
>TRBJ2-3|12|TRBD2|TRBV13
ASILAGARDTQY
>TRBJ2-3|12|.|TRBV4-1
ASSQEWGPDTQY
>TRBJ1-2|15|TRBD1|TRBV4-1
ASSLNPRDRADYGYT
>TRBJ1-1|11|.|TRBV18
ASSPGTNTEAF
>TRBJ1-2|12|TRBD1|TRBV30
AWSQDRGNYGYT
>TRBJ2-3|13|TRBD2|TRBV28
ASSLSGGGTDTQY
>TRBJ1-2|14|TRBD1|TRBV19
ASSISFDREVNGYT
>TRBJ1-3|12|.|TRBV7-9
ASSLERGGNTIY
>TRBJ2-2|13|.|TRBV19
ASALGQVEGGELF
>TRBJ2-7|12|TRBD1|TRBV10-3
AISESDRDYEQY
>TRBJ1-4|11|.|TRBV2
ASSILGSEKLF
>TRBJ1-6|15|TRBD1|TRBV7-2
ASSTGQGAQAHSPLH
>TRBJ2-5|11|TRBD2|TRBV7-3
ASSYSGGETQY
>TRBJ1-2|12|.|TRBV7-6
ASSLGGINYGYT
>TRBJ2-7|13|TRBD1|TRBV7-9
ASSSLDRVGDEQY
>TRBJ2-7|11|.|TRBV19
ASSEQLSYEQY
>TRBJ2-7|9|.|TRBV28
ASSTVYEQY
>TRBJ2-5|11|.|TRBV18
ASSPRGGETQY
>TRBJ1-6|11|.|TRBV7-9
ASSISYNSPLH
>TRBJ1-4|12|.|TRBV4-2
ASSLQGTNEKLF
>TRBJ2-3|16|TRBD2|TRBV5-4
ASSSGLAGVLSTDTQY
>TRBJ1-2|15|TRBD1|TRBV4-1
ASREETGAPSDYGYT
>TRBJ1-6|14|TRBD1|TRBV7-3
ASSLQGSSYNSPLH
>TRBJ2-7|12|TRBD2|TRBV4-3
ASSQDRPAGEQY
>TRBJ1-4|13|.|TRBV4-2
ASSQDKGLNEKLF
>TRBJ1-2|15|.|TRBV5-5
ASSLGDSPPANYGYT
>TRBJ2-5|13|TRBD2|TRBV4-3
ASSPRGGGEETQY
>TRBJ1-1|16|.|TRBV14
ASSPPVRGSAMNTEAF
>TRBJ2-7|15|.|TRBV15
ATSRASGWGALDEQY
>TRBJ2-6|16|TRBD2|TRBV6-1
ASSDWGGQSSGANVLT
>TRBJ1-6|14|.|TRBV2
ASIWDRGFGSSPLH
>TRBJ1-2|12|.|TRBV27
ASGSTGRNYGYT
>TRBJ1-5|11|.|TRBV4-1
ASSQGGNQPQH
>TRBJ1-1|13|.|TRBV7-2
ASSLVTGVATEAF
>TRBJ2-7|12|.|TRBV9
ASSVEGEENEQY
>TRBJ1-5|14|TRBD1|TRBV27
ASSLRTGGNDQPQH
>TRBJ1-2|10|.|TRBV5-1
ASSKDNYGYT
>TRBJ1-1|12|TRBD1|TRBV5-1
ASSWGQGYTEAF
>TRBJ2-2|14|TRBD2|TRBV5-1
ASSPLAGSNTGELF
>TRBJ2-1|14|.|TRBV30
AWSSGTTYSYNEQF
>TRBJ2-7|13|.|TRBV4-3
ASSQEAGVSYEQY
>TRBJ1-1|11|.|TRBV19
ASSHGPHTEAF
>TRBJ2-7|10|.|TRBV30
AWSVNRYEQY
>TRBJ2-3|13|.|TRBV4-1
ASSQGAGESDTQY
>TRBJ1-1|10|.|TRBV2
ASSQGNTEAF
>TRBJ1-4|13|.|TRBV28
ASSTPARGGEKLF
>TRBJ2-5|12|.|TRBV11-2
ASSHSRAGETQY